The 32 T cell receptor beta chains reported below all come from one sample, sequenced in a study of cytomegalovirus exposure and HLA in healthy donors. The primer mix had 60 Vbeta and 13 Jbeta primers. The data were produced by immunoSEQ multiplex PCR, yet TCRdb's version contains in-frame clones alone and is incomplete. The repertoire has 120,000 or so clones, over 75% of them found once; the top ten carry 2.1%. The sequenced material came from PBMCs. The receptors shown here come from a man younger than 45 in good health and CMV-seronegative.

The chain carries TRBV11-2 and TRBJ1-6, with 8 bases matching TRBD1. CDR1 and CDR2 (germline): SGHAT, FQNNGV. The CDR3 sequence is 13 residues long. V shed 3 bases, J shed 8 bases, and the junction held 0 bases outside the gene matches. CDR3 region: CASSLDRDSPLHF. The CDR3 nucleotides are TGTGCCAGCAGCTTGGACAGGGATTCACCCCTCCACTTT.

The J gene is TRBJ2-5, the V gene TRBV13, with TRBD2 identical over 7 bases. V dropped 1 base and J dropped 4; count of bases not matched to a gene: 6. From germline, CDR1 is PRHDT and CDR2 FYEKMQ (reference sequence). The CDR3 is 15 amino acids. CDR3 nucleotide sequence: TGTGCCAGCAGCTTAGCCGGCGGGGAGGGAGAGACCCAGTACTTC. As protein: CASSLAGGEGETQYF.

V and J are TRBV6-1 and TRBJ2-5, with 7 bases lining up with TRBD1. The CDR3 spans 15 residues. The J segment lost 5 bases and the V segment lost 3 bases, leaving 9 bases of the junction unmatched. Per the germline V gene, CDR1 is MNHNS and CDR2 is SASEGT. In nucleotides, the CDR3 is TGTGCCAGCAGTGATGTAACAGGGGCGGTTGAGACCCAGTACTTC. This gives the protein CASSDVTGAVETQYF.

This chain joins TRBV11-2 and TRBJ1-2; TRBD1 aligns across 7 bases. The V gene's germline CDR1 is SGHAT and CDR2 FQNNGV. J gave up 4 bases and V 2 bases, and 13 bases lay outside the gene matches. This CDR3 is built from 17 residues. The CDR3 nucleotides read TGTGCCAGCAGCTTATTCTCACTCCGACAGGGAAGCTATGGCTACACCTTC. Translated, it gives CASSLFSLRQGSYGYTF.

This clone was detected a few times. CDR3 DNA: TGTGCCAGCAGCTTGGCCCCCCGGCCCGGGGTGAACAATGAGCAGTTCTTC. This encodes CASSLAPRPGVNNEQFF. This chain joins TRBV5-4 and TRBJ2-1, with a possible D match to TRBD2 (5 bases). Germline-derived CDR1 and CDR2 are SGHNT and YYREEE (reference sequence). CDR3 length: 17 amino acids. The ends were cut back, 0 bases at V and 5 bases at J, with 18 bases in the middle.

This chain links TRBV4-2 with TRBJ2-5, with 7 bases matching TRBD1. This CDR3 region has 15 residues. V lost 3 bases to trimming and J lost 3 bases; unmatched junction nucleotides: 7. From germline, CDR1 is LGHNA and CDR2 YNFKEQ. This chain's CDR3 is CASSHQTGTEETQYF. DNA for the CDR3: TGTGCCAGCAGCCACCAAACCGGGACAGAAGAGACCCAGTACTTC.

The V call is TRBV7-2, the J call TRBJ1-4; D is perhaps TRBD1 (5 bases). Germline loops: CDR1 SGHTA, CDR2 FQGNSA. The CDR3 extends over 14 amino acids. V shed 5 bases and J shed 5 bases, with 12 bases lying between them. The CDR3 spells CASSTRRGNEKLFF. The DNA for the CDR3 is TGTGCCAGCAGCACCAGGCGGGGGAATGAAAAACTGTTTTTT. The variable domain in full, completed from reference TRBV7-2 and TRBJ1-4, reads GAGVSQSPSNKVTEKGKDVELRCDPISGHTALYWYRQSLGQGLEFLIYFQGNSAPDKSGLPSDRFSAERTGGSVSTLTIQRTQQEDSAVYLCASSTRRGNEKLFFGSGTQLSVL.

The chain links TRBV5-6 to TRBJ2-6; D may be TRBD1 (5 bases). CDR3 length: 13 amino acids. V lost 5 bases and J 4 bases, leaving 7 bases between the germline ends. CDR1 is SGHDT, CDR2 YYEEEE, per germline. CDR3 sequence: CASRQAGANVLTF. Written as DNA, the CDR3 is TGTGCCAGCAGACAGGCCGGGGCCAACGTCCTGACTTTC.

The gene calls are TRBV21-1 and TRBJ1-4; the D segment call TRBD1 is taken from the table without a DNA check. TRBV21-1 is described as a pseudogene. The CDR3 covers 17 residues. The CDR3 spells CASSIRTGLGEDEKLFF. CDR3 coding DNA: TGTGCCAGCAGCATAAGGACAGGGTTGGGGGAGGATGAAAAACTGTTTTTT.

This clone was counted a few times. The V and J genes are TRBV28 and TRBJ2-7; 9 bases match TRBD1. The V and J ends lost 7 bases and 7 bases, in that order; junction bases with no gene match: 20. The V gene's germline CDR1 is MDHEN and CDR2 SYDVKM. The CDR3 has 17 residues. The CDR3 DNA sequence: TGTGCCAGCATCGACCCATGGGGGACAGGGAAGCTGGGGGAGCAGTACTTC. It yields the protein CASIDPWGTGKLGEQYF.

This CDR3 reads CASSEQGAINQPQHF. CDR3 coding DNA: TGCGCCAGCAGTGAACAGGGGGCGATCAATCAGCCCCAGCATTTT. This chain connects TRBV5-1 to TRBJ1-5; 9 bases match TRBD1. This CDR3 comprises 15 residues. Germline lookup yields CDR1 SGHRS and CDR2 YFSETQ. Germline trimming cut 5 bases from V and 3 bases from J; bases unmatched to any gene: 6.

The rearrangement joins TRBV21-1 to TRBJ1-2; TRBD1, the D gene given by the table, was not confirmed from the DNA. TRBV21-1 corresponds to a pseudogene. The CDR3 has 16 amino acids. For the CDR3, the DNA is TGTGCCAGCAGCAAAAGACAGGTACGGGTTAACTATGGCTACACCTTC. Translating it yields CASSKRQVRVNYGYTF.

CDR3 DNA: TGCGCCAGCAGCTTGGCGGCTAGCGGGCTGTACCAAGAGACCCAGTACTTC. Its protein is CASSLAASGLYQETQYF. This chain uses TRBV5-1 with TRBJ2-5, with 8 bases that match TRBD2. The V gene's germline CDR1 is SGHRS and CDR2 YFSETQ. V shed 0 bases and J 0 bases; nucleotides not matched to a gene: 7. This CDR3 has 17 amino acids.

V is TRBV11-2 and J is TRBJ2-7; D ambiguous. The V end was cut by 7 bases, the J end by 2 bases, with 6 bases between. The germline CDR1 and CDR2 sequences are SGHAT and FQNNGV. The CDR3 totals 11 residues. CDR3 in DNA: TGTGCCAGCAACTCCCCCTACGAGCAGTACTTC. Amino acid sequence: CASNSPYEQYF.

There are a few counts of this clone. The V and J genes are TRBV5-4 and TRBJ1-1, with unresolved D. Germline V gene data show CDR1 as SGHNT and CDR2 as YYREEE (reference sequence). Trimming removed 0 bases from V and 1 base from J, with 4 bases in between. The CDR3 runs to 13 residues. The CDR3 nucleotides read TGTGCCAGCAGCTTGGGAGAGAACACTGAAGCTTTCTTT. It translates to CASSLGENTEAFF. The whole variable domain, remainder taken from reference TRBV5-4 and TRBJ1-1, is ETGVTQSPTHLIKTRGQQVTLRCSSQSGHNTVSWYQQALGQGPQFIFQYYREEENGRGNFPPRFSGLQFPNYSSELNVNALELDDSALYLCASSLGENTEAFFGQGTRLTVV.

This clone was observed a few times. The chain carries TRBV9 and TRBJ2-7, with D tentatively TRBD1 (5 bases). V was pared by 0 bases and J by 0 bases, with 10 bases between. The CDR3 spans 15 residues. Germline CDR1 and CDR2: SGDLS and YYNGEE. The CDR3 loop is CASSVEVGHSYEQYF. The CDR3, as DNA: TGTGCCAGCAGCGTAGAGGTGGGGCACTCCTACGAGCAGTACTTC.

CDR3 in amino acids: CAWSALTGGSSYEQYF. CDR3 sequence (DNA): TGTGCCTGGAGCGCACTTACAGGGGGCAGCTCCTACGAGCAGTACTTC. The chain combines TRBV30 with TRBJ2-7, with TRBD1 matching 9 bases. Trimming cost V 3 bases and J 0 bases; bases outside gene matches: 9. This CDR3 is built from 16 residues. Looked up from germline, CDR1 is GTSNPN and CDR2 is SVGIG (reference sequence).

This chain uses TRBV7-8 with TRBJ2-2; 9 positions agree with TRBD2. This CDR3 region has 17 residues. The J segment lost 3 bases and the V segment lost 4 bases, leaving 9 bases of the junction unmatched. Germline loops: CDR1 SGHVS, CDR2 FQNEAQ. CDR3: CASSYPSSGGYTGELFF. DNA of the CDR3: TGTGCCAGCAGCTACCCCTCGAGCGGGGGGTACACCGGGGAGCTGTTTTTT.

The V and J genes are TRBV19 and TRBJ2-3; TRBD2 agrees at 8 bases. V was clipped by 7 bases and J by 1 base; unmatched bases: 4. The CDR3 consists of 14 residues. The germline V gene encodes CDR1 LNHDA and CDR2 SQIVND (reference sequence). The CDR3 is CASTIGGGTDTQYF. The CDR3 nucleotides read TGTGCCAGTACCATCGGGGGGGGCACAGATACGCAGTATTTT.

The V call is TRBV5-1, the J call TRBJ2-1, with 11 bases that match TRBD2. CDR1 is SGHRS, CDR2 YFSETQ, per germline. The length of the CDR3 is 17 residues. The trim removed 4 bases at V and 7 bases at J, leaving 13 bases unmatched. CDR3 in DNA: TGCGCCAGCAGCGAAATCTTTAGCGGGGGGGCTGGAAATGAGCAGTTCTTC. This codes for CASSEIFSGGAGNEQFF. The full variable domain, with the rest looked up from reference TRBV5-1 and TRBJ2-1, is KAGVTQTPRYLIKTRGQQVTLSCSPISGHRSVSWYQQTPGQGLQFLFEYFSETQRNKGNFPGRFSGRQFSNSRSEMNVSTLELGDSALYLCASSEIFSGGAGNEQFFGPGTRLTVL.

The chain uses TRBV2 and TRBJ2-5, with 8 bases fitting TRBD2. This CDR3 is built from 14 residues. With 3 bases clipped from V and 4 bases from J, the junction kept 4 bases outside the gene matches. CDR1 is SNHLY, CDR2 FYNNEI, per germline. The CDR3 DNA reads TGTGCCAGCAGTGACTCCGGGGGGGCAGAGACCCAGTACTTC. Translating gives CASSDSGGAETQYF.

The rearrangement joins TRBV25-1 to TRBJ2-7; 8 bases are a match to TRBD1. The trim removed 8 bases at V and 2 bases at J, leaving 8 bases unmatched. The germline V gene has CDR1 MGHDK and CDR2 SYGVNS. The CDR3 covers 14 residues. The CDR3 region has the DNA TGTGCCAGCTCTGGGACAGGTAAACCCTACGAGCAGTACTTC. Translation gives CASSGTGKPYEQYF.

This chain joins TRBV6-6 and TRBJ2-1, with 9 bases matching TRBD2. V trimming: 2 bases; J trimming: 8 bases; junction bases outside the gene matches: 10. The CDR3 runs 16 residues. Germline V gene sequence: CDR1 MNHNY, CDR2 SVGAGI (reference sequence). CDR3 DNA sequence: TGTGCCAGCAGTTACCCACTAGCGGGCAGGGAAGATGAGCAGTTCTTC. It translates to CASSYPLAGREDEQFF.

The J gene is TRBJ1-2, the V gene TRBV9, with TRBD1 as a possible D gene (6 bases). Trimming stripped 0 bases from V and 6 bases from J, with 15 bases between. The CDR3 is made up of 15 amino acids. CDR1 is SGDLS, CDR2 YYNGEE, per germline. CDR3 sequence reads: CASSVVPRDNNGYTF. CDR3 in DNA: TGTGCCAGCAGCGTAGTCCCCAGGGACAATAATGGCTACACCTTC.

The J gene is TRBJ2-2, the V gene TRBV5-1, with a weak D call TRBD1 (5 bases). The V end was cut by 5 bases, the J end by 5 bases, with 10 bases between. The length of the CDR3 is 13 residues. From germline, CDR1 is SGHRS and CDR2 YFSETQ. In DNA, the CDR3 is TGCGCCAGCAGTTATCAGGGAACCGGGGAGCTGTTTTTT. This codes for CASSYQGTGELFF.

The chain combines TRBV5-8 with TRBJ2-7, with a weak D call TRBD2 (5 bases). The CDR3 is 13 amino acids. V lost 4 bases, J lost 3 bases, and 11 bases lay in between. The germline V gene encodes CDR1 SGHTS and CDR2 YDEGEE. Written as DNA, the CDR3 is TGTGCCAGCAGCCCCGTGGGAGTCTACGAGCAGTACTTC. Residues: CASSPVGVYEQYF.

The chain has TRBV28 and TRBJ2-2; 7 nucleotides match TRBD2. Trimming took 3 bases from V and 3 from J; bases not matched to a gene: 1. CDR3 length: 14 residues. The V gene's germline CDR1 is MDHEN and CDR2 SYDVKM. The CDR3 protein is CASSLGGYTGELFF. CDR3 nucleotides: TGTGCCAGCAGTTTGGGGGGGTACACCGGGGAGCTGTTTTTT.

This chain joins TRBV28 and TRBJ2-1, with 7 bases aligning to TRBD2. The CDR3 has 15 residues. The V and J ends lost 11 bases and 0 bases, in that order; junction bases with no gene match: 10. CDR1 is MDHEN, CDR2 SYDVKM, per germline. CDR3: CAGTGRGSSYNEQFF. Written as DNA, the CDR3 is TGTGCCGGTACTGGGCGGGGGAGCTCCTACAATGAGCAGTTCTTC.

V and J are TRBV4-2 and TRBJ2-5, with D possibly matching TRBD2 (5 bases). Judging by the DNA end, TRBJ2-7 fits better; the J call may be wrong. The CDR3 has 17 amino acids. Germline V CDR1 and CDR2: LGHNA, YNFKEQ. Written as DNA, the CDR3 is TGTGCCAGCAGCCAAGCCCTGGTAGCCGGGCGGGCTTACGAGCAGTACTTC. It is translated as CASSQALVAGRAYEQYF.

The CDR3 here is CASSFNMAGQGAAGELFF. DNA of the CDR3: TGTGCCAGCAGCTTTAACATGGCGGGACAGGGGGCCGCCGGGGAGCTGTTTTTT. The J gene is TRBJ2-2, the V gene TRBV5-5, with 12 bases identical to TRBD1. The germline V gene has CDR1 SGHKS and CDR2 YYEKEE (reference sequence). CDR3 size: 18 residues. Unmatched junction bases numbered 11, after V lost 2 bases and J lost 6 bases. Full variable domain (missing parts from reference TRBV5-5 and TRBJ2-2): DAGVTQSPTHLIKTRGQQVTLRCSPISGHKSVSWYQQVLGQGPQFIFQYYEKEERGRGNFPDRFSARQFPNYSSELNVNALLLGDSALYLCASSFNMAGQGAAGELFFGEGSRLTVL.

This chain uses TRBV13 with TRBJ2-7; D gene uncertain. The CDR3 extends over 14 amino acids. CDR1 and CDR2 (germline): PRHDT, FYEKMQ (reference sequence). Trimming took 3 bases from V and 2 from J, leaving 11 bases between them. CDR3 bases: TGTGCCAGCAGCTTGGGCAATATTGCCTACGAGCAGTACTTC. Its protein product is CASSLGNIAYEQYF.

The chain uses TRBV6-6 and TRBJ1-1; TRBD1 aligns across 8 bases. The CDR3 has 15 residues. Germline V gives CDR1 MNHNY, CDR2 SVGAGI (reference sequence). The V and J ends lost 6 bases and 4 bases, in that order; junction bases with no gene match: 10. Here the CDR3 DNA reads TGTGCCAGCAGCCCGTCTATGACAGGGGCCACTGAAGCTTTCTTT. Translated, it gives CASSPSMTGATEAFF.